This T cell receptor (beta chain) is drawn from a study of blood T cells in healthy people across ages. Germline values: CDR1 DFQATT, CDR2 SNEGSKA (reference sequence). This CDR3 has 16 amino acids. V was pared by 4 bases and J by 1 base, with 19 bases between. The second PCR ran about 6 to 12 cycles with a sample-barcoded 5' primer and J-beta primers. Via MiXCR, TCRdb re-called the 5' RACE reads, giving one row per CDR3 protein. The table shows 600,000 to 650,000 distinct CDR3 sequences, with about 54% occurring only once. The clonotype comes from a man aged 55 to 70 in good health. The V gene is TRBV20-1, the J gene TRBJ2-5, with D possibly TRBD1 on 6 matching bases. Material for sequencing was blood. The CDR3 DNA follows: TGCAGTGCTATAGGACTGACAGGCCCAAGCCAAGAGACCCAGTACTTC. This translates into CSAIGLTGPSQETQYF.